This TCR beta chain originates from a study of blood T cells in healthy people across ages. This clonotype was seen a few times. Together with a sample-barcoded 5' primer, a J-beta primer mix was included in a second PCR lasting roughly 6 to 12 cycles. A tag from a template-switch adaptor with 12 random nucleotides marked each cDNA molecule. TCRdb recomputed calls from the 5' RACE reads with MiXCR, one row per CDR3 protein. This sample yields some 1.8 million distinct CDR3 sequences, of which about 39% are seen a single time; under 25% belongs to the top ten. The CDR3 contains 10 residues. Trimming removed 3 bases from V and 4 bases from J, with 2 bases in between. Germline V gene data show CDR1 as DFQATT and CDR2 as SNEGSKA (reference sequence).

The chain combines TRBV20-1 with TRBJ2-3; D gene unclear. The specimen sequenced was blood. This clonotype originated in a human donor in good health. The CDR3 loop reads CSASSDTQYF. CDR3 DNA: TGCAGTGCTAGTTCAGATACGCAGTATTTT.